Included here is one TCR beta chain sequence, with context. This clone was seen just once. The antigen it binds to is not known. Base qualities are missing; no much larger clone stands one base away. CDR1 and CDR2, looked up from the germline V gene, are MNHEY and SVGAGI. Ends trimmed: V by 6 bases, J by 9 bases; bases unmatched to a gene: 8. The CDR3 runs 14 amino acids, cysteine and phenylalanine included. Only the CDR3 portion is preserved as DNA: 42 bases, with reading frame beginning at the first base. The cohort comprised around 700 healthy bone marrow donors. All cohort members were sampled while nominally healthy, although unrecorded immune exposures were likely present. The donor tested CMV seronegative and was one of the 352 seronegative cohort members. Every donor gave a peripheral blood sample, and the peripheral blood mononuclear cells from that sample were used for TCR beta sequencing. The Qiagen DNeasy Blood Extraction Kit was used to extract genomic DNA from the blood cell samples.

The data were taken from a study of cytomegalovirus exposure and HLA in healthy donors (dated by TCRdb to about 2017). Study-wide context: An earlier analysis of roughly 570 of the donors reported 250 to 350 Gb of sequence data and roughly 120 million unique TCR beta sequences obtained from about 179 million T cells. The number of typed donors differed by locus: about 620-630 for A, B, C, DRB1 and DQB1; approximately 530 for DQA1; some 590 for DPA1; and around 450 for DPB1. Among over 350 genotyped donors of the cohort, an average of 235,054 unique TCR beta nucleotide sequences were sequenced per donor, roughly 20% of them non-productive. Four or five DR-DQ haplotypes were handled as single units for association and clustering, since linkage in the cohort was strong. Alongside the repertoire data, information on donor age, sex, ethnicity and CMV serostatus was compiled. To predict cytomegalovirus infection status, the study combined high-throughput TCR immunosequencing, statistical association of individual TCRs with disease status, and machine learning. The study profiled the T cell repertoires of fewer than 850 subjects by immunosequencing and related them to cytomegalovirus serostatus. A later genetic analysis took genome-wide SNP genotypes for about 65% of the 666 donors and used that subset as a discovery cohort. The aim of the study was to test whether cataloging public T cell receptors could identify signatures of past pathogen exposure. A later analysis re-analyzed previously published TCR beta repertoires from approximately 700 donors and added high-resolution HLA genotyping to study TCR occurrence patterns. The later analysis used no new phenotypic data to find candidate immune exposures, relying instead on TCR beta sequences and their occurrence across donors. All discovery cohort repertoires had been generated using a single sequencing platform. An earlier analysis of a few hundred of the donors applied high-throughput TCR beta sequencing to assess whether each TCR beta V gene segment acted as functional or pseudogenic. An early release covering just under 650 HLA-typed donors comprised about 290 gigabases of sequencing data and around 86 million unique TCR sequences. A separate validation cohort of roughly 130 different subjects was used in addition to the roughly 700-subject first cohort. Of the 398 genotyped donors, approximately 83% fell in the genetic ancestry cluster associated with self-reported Caucasian donors. Both class I and class II loci were covered by HLA typing, at four-digit resolution. The paper as a whole reports these results and caveats: At a false discovery rate of 0.05, a later analysis linked under 20,000 TCR beta sequences to specific HLA alleles. In a later genetic analysis, a missense DCLRE1C variant was associated with V-gene and J-gene trimming of TCR beta chains, and the association was replicated in an independent cohort. Broadly in line with IMGT annotations, most TCR beta V segments showed up in productive rearrangements about 87% or about 30% of the time in an earlier analysis of several hundred of the donors. Three of the identified cytomegalovirus-associated TCR beta chains were confirmed in vitro to be specific for cytomegalovirus antigens. Because the 87-base-pair reads could not distinguish some IMGT-functional V segments, including TRBV6-2 and TRBV6-3, those segments were excluded. A later analysis found that TCR association rates varied across HLA loci, with DRB1 alleles showing the most associated TCRs and HLA-C alleles the fewest. Because counts were too low, roughly 18 rarely observed V segments, including chromosome 9 orphons, were left out of the earlier analysis of about 500 of the donors. In a later analysis, HLA-associated TCR beta chains were found to be more clonally expanded and to have lower generation probabilities than equally common non-associated chains. HLA typing was unavailable for some donors at each locus, so association tests used only the typed subset. Most CMV-associated TCR beta chains appeared to be HLA-restricted in a later analysis, and the HLA associations seemed to be driven largely by CMV exposure. When HLA alleles, especially DR and DQ, strongly co-occurred, TCR associations were difficult to assign to individual alleles. Correlated functional status among segregating V segments might be attributable to linkage disequilibrium, but an unknown experimental factor could not be ruled out. A further reported finding was that TCR beta sequences accurately predicted the HLA-A and HLA-B alleles for most subjects in the first cohort. In the study, around 160 TCR beta chains were listed as associated with cytomegalovirus. In this cohort, only TCR beta chains were sequenced, and detectable features were limited by the absence of alpha or paired-chain data. A later analysis reported that several top co-occurrence clusters appeared linked to parvovirus B19, influenza, CMV and Epstein-Barr virus. Cytomegalovirus status was reported to be diagnosed by the classifier with high specificity and sensitivity in both the original and validation cohorts. A cluster of highly shared sequence variants was judged likely to be a technical artifact of the sequencing pipeline. Most TCR sequences were seen in very few donors, while some public TCRs were found in many individuals. The authors suggested that the approach could potentially be generalized to other disease states and immunological phenotypes. In a later genetic analysis, fewer N-insertions in productive TCRs were reported among donors in an Asian-associated ancestry cluster than the approximately 710-donor mean. Sequencing depth was assumed to be roughly uniform across donors in the presence/absence analyses, though that assumption may not hold. For the cohort, immune exposure information was limited to CMV serostatus.

Libraries were built with the immunoSEQ multiplex PCR assay. The multiplex PCR relied on a mix of 60 forward primers for TCR Vbeta segments and 13 reverse primers for TCR Jbeta segments. Amplification of the CDR3 region of rearranged TCR beta genes was performed with a multiplex PCR assay on genomic DNA. Amplified TCR beta libraries were sequenced as 87-base-pair reads on the Illumina HiSeq System. The study's own analysis went as follows. Across the 666 repertoires, a later analysis counted tens of millions of unique TCR beta chains, 9.5 million to 12 million of which were shared by at least two donors. Raw reads were error-corrected and collapsed into unique sequences with a nearest-neighbor algorithm that merged closely related sequences to remove PCR and sequencing errors. Alignment of CDR3 sequences to IMGT reference sequences was used to assign V, D and J gene segments. For a sequence to be retained, a match of at least six nucleotides to both a V gene segment and a J gene segment was required. Rearrangements were classified as productive when the CDR3 lacked stop codons and remained in frame with V and J, and all other rearrangements were classified as non-productive. CDR3 was defined by IMGT convention, running from the second conserved V-encoded cysteine to the conserved J-encoded phenylalanine. In an earlier analysis of more than 550 of the donors, sequences lacking an unambiguous match to a single V gene segment were excluded. In an earlier analysis of around 590 of the donors, a V segment was called functional when productive rearrangements were above 56.7%, and segregating when the standard deviation between donors exceeded 5%. To diagnose cytomegalovirus status from the catalog of TCR beta chain sequences, a statistical classification framework was built. V and J gene assignment, in a later analysis, came from comparing TCR nucleotide sequences with IMGT/GENE-DB human TR gene sequences. A later analysis assigned CDR3 sequences and most-parsimonious VDJ recombination scenarios with the TCRdist pipeline. In a later analysis, each TCR beta chain was defined by its CDR3 amino acid sequence together with its V-gene family, and reads without a unique V-gene family were excluded. In a later analysis, around 650 highly shared, low-generation-probability nucleotide sequences were removed to address suspected cross-contamination and a sequencing artifact. In a later analysis, a clonal expansion index was calculated for each public chain from normalized within-repertoire ranks of inferred template counts. In a later analysis, generation probabilities were computed using a VDJ recombination model fitted to out-of-frame rearrangements, and the results were checked against IGoR. Hypergeometric tests were used in a later analysis to score TCR-TCR, TCR-HLA and TCR-CMV co-occurrence, with a repertoire-size bias correction applied to the TCR pairs. False discovery rates were estimated in a later analysis by permuting HLA or CMV assignments 20 times. In a later analysis, co-occurring TCRs were grouped using DBSCAN, with TCRdist sequence similarity added in when clustering inside HLA-allele-positive subsets. For co-occurrence clustering, repertoires with fewer than 30,000 or more than 120,000 public chains were excluded, along with roughly 5 repertoires with anomalous nucleotide sharing. TCRdb mirrors the immuneACCESS table, restricted to in-frame sequences. Some clones are absent from its copies; in checked studies, under half trace to an unresolved V gene, and the reason for the others is unknown. V and J calls and clone size are copied from that table; D and trimming were computed from the DNA. This sample lists 100,000 to 150,000 clones; approximately 78% were detected once. The ten biggest clones cover less than 4.5% of the sample.

Sample: PBMCs. This receptor was obtained from a man aged 35-49 years in good health and CMV-seronegative. This chain joins TRBV6-5 to TRBJ1-6, with TRBD1 matching 7 junction bases. The CDR3 region: CASRRQGGGSPLHF. In nucleotide form, the sequence is TGTGCCAGCAGGCGACAGGGTGGAGGTTCACCCCTCCACTTT.